This T cell receptor (beta chain) was documented in a study of blood T cell repertoires in COVID-19 (TCRdb year 2020). Some background on the complete study: Samples from collaborators originated in the United States, Italy and Spain and spanned both the acute and convalescent phases of COVID-19. The dataset comprised deeply sampled blood TCRbeta repertoires from subjects exposed to, actively infected with, or recovered from COVID-19. The repertoires were made available in a free public database intended to serve as a resource for research on the immune response to SARS-CoV-2. Where available, HLA class I and class II types were taken from metadata supplied by the sample provider and were not determined by assay-based typing. Sample metadata almost always included a de-identified subject ID, COVID-19 status, age in years and sex. Samples came from the ongoing ImmuneRACE study (first 160 participants) plus 1,254 subjects from 6 global collaborators. The prospective study material was composed of cDNA or gDNA derived from T cells, B-cell-depleted T cells, or PBMCs. General findings and caveats noted by the study authors: How much clinical and demographic metadata was included differed by source and by participant, and the metadata was provided uncurated.

Comment on this clone: The specificity of this receptor is unknown. Qualities for individual bases were not recorded, and no much larger clone is one base off.

The collaborating institutions used their own protocols to collect whole blood in K2EDTA tubes. For TCRbeta analysis, collaborators shipped samples in one of three forms: frozen whole blood, isolated PBMCs, or DNA extracted from either of those sample types. TCRbeta CDR3 regions were amplified from genomic DNA by means of the immunoSEQ Assay, a bias-controlled multiplex PCR. The source study handled its data this way. The number of nucleated cells in each sample was estimated by amplification of reference gene primers within the assay. Sequence reads were collapsed and filtered to measure the absolute abundance of every unique TCRbeta CDR3 rearrangement. For each sample, productive Simpson clonality was calculated by taking the square root of Simpson's diversity index across productive rearrangements. The table was pulled from immuneACCESS by TCRdb, which kept in-frame rearrangements only. Such tables lose some clones; where checked, under half of the loss comes from unresolved V genes, and the rest has no known cause. The V and J calls and clone size come from that table; D and trimming were worked out from the DNA. The sample table shows 250,000 to 300,000 clones, and approximately 77% are seen once. The top ten clones comprise less than 4% of the sample.

Its CDR3 holds 20 amino acids, cysteine through phenylalanine. Here the CDR3 DNA is all that survives: 60 bases in frame from base 1. CDR1 LNHDA and CDR2 SQIVND are derived from the germline V gene (reference sequence). The germline ends are 28 bases apart after V is trimmed by 5 bases and J by 0 bases. The TCR was taken from a woman under 30 with acute or convalescent COVID-19. Sequenced sample: peripheral blood. Recombination joined TRBV19 with TRBJ2-5; a tentative D match to TRBD2 spans 6 bases. DNA sequence: TGTGCCAGTAGTTATAGGGCGGGAATCAGTTTCTCCCTGTACCAAGAGACCCAGTACTTC. Protein translation: CASSYRAGISFSLYQETQYF.